This TCR beta chain was captured in a study of blood T cells in healthy people across ages. In this sample, this clonotype turned up a few times. V was trimmed by 3 bases and J by 8 bases, leaving 11 bases between them. The CDR3 is made up of 14 amino acids. Through a sample-barcoded 5' primer and a J-beta primer mix, a second PCR was run for roughly 7 to 11 cycles. Each CDR3 protein gets one entry after TCRdb re-called the 5' RACE reads with MiXCR. The sample records around 1,500,000 distinct CDR3 sequences, roughly 40% being singletons. Source material: blood. The chain is built from TRBV12-3 or TRBV12-4 and TRBJ1-6, with D unresolved. This clonotype was obtained from a woman younger than 35 in good health. The CDR3 reads CASSFRRLDSPLHF. The CDR3 DNA is TGTGCCAGCAGTTTCCGACGATTAGATTCACCCCTCCACTTT.